The source of this T cell receptor (beta chain) is a study of blood T cell repertoires in COVID-19. Study context: Samples came from the United States, Italy and Spain, spanning acute and convalescent COVID-19.

Germline assignment: CDR1 MNHNS and CDR2 SASEGT. Trimming stripped 3 bases from V and 7 bases from J, with 16 bases between. CDR3 size: 14 residues. Study processing details: Estimates of nucleated cell counts were drawn from the amplification of reference gene primers. Sequencing used immunoSEQ multiplex PCR; TCRdb keeps in-frame clones, though not all of them. V and J calls and clone size follow that table, whereas D and trimming were derived from the DNA. The table has approximately 89,000 clones, approximately 80% seen once. This clone was recorded once. Sequencing was carried out using peripheral blood. The receptor was isolated from a human donor in a cohort sampled during active COVID-19. V gene TRBV6-1 combines with J gene TRBJ2-7, with D maybe TRBD1 (5 bases). For the CDR3, the DNA is TGTGCCAGCAGTGATCAGCAGGGATCTTGGGAGCAGTACTTC. Its translation: CASSDQQGSWEQYF.